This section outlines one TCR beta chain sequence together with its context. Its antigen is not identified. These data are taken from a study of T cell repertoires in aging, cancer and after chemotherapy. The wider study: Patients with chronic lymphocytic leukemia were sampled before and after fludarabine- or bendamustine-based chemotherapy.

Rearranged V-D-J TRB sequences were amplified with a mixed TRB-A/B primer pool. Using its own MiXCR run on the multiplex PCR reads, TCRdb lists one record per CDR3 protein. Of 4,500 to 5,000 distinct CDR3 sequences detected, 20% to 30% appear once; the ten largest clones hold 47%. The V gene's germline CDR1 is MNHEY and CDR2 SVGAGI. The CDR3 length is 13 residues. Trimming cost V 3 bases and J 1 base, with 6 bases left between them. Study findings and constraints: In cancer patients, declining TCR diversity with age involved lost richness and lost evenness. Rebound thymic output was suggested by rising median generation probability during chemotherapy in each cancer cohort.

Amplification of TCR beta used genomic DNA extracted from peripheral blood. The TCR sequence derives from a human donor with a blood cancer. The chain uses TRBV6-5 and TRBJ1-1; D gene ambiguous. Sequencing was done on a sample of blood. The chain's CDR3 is CASSYGPNTEAFF. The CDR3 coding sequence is TGTGCCAGCAGTTATGGGCCGAACACTGAAGCTTTCTTT.